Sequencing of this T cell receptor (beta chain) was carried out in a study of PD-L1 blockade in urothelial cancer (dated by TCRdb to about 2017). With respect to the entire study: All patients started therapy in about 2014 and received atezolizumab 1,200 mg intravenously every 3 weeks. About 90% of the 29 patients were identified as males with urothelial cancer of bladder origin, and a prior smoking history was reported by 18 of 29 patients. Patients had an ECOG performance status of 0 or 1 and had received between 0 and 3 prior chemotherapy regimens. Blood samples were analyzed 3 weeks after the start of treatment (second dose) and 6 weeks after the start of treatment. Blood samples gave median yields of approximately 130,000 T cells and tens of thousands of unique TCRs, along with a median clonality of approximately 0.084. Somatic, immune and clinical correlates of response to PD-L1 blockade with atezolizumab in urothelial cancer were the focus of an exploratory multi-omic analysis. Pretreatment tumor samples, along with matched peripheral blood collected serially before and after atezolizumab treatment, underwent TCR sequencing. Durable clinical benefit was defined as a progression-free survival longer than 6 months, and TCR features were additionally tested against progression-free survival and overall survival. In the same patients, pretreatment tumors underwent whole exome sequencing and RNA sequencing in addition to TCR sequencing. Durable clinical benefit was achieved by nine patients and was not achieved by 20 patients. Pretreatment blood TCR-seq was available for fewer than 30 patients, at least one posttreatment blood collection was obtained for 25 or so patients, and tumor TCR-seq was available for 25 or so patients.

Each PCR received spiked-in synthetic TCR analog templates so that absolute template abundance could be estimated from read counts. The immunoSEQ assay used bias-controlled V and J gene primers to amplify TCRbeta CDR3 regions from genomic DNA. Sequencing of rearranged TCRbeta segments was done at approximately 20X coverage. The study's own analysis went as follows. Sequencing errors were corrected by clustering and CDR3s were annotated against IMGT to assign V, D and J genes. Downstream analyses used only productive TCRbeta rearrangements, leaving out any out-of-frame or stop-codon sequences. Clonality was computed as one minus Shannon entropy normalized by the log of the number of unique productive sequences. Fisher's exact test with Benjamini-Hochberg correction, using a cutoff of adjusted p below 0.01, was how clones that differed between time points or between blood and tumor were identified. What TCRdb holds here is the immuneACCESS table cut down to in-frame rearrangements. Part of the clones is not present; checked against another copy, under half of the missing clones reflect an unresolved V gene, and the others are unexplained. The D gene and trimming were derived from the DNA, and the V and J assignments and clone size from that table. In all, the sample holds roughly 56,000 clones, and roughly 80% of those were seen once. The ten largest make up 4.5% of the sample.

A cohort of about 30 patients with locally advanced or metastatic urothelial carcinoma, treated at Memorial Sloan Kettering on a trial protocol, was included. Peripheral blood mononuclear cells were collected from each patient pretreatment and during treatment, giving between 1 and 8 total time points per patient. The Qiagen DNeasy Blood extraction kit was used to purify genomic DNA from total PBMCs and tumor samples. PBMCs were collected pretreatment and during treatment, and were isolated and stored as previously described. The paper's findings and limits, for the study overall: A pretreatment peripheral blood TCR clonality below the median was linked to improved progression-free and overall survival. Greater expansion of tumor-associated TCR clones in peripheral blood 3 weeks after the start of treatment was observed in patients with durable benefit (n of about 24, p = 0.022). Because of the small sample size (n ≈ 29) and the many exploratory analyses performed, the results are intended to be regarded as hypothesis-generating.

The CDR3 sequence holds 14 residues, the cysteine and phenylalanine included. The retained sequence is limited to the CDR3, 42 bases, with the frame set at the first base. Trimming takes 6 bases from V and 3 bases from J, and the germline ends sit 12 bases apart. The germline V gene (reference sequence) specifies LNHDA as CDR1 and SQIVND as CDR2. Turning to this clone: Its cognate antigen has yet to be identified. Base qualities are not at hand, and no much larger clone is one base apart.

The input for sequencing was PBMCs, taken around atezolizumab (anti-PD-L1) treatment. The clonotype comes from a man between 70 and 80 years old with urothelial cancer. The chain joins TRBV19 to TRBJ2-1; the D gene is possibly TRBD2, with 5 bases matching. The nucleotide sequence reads TGTGCCAGTAGCACGGGATCCTACTACAATGAGCAGTTCTTC. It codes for CASSTGSYYNEQFF.